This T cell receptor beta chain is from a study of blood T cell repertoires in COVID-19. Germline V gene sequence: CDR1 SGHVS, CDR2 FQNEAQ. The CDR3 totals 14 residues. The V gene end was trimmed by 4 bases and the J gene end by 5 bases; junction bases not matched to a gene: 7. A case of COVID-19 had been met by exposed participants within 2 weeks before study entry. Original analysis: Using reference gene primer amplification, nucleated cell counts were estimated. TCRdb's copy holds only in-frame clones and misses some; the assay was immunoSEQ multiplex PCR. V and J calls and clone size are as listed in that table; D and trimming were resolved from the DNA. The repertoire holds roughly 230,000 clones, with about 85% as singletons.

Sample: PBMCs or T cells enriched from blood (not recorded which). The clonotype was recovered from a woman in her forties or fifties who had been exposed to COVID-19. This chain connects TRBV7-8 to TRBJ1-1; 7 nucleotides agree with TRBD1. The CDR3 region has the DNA TGTGCCAGCAGCTACCGGGACAGCGGAACTGAAGCTTTCTTT. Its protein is CASSYRDSGTEAFF.